These T cell receptor beta chains were read from a single sample in a study of early T cells in non-severe SARS-CoV-2 infection. Using its own MiXCR run on the 5' RACE reads, TCRdb lists one record per CDR3 protein. Of about 24,000 distinct CDR3 sequences in the sample, 3.5% to 5.5% are singletons; the top ten hold around 14%. The specimen sequenced was whole blood. These receptors were collected from an adult who was a healthcare worker with PCR-confirmed SARS-CoV-2 infection or an uninfected control (not recorded which). Each CDR3 is given with its conserved first and last residue. The order of the fields is J gene, CDR3 length, clone size, V gene, CDR3 protein. Clone size appears in some rows only: once, few, many, or a class for an expanded clone.

j_gene: TRBJ1-4; len: 13; abundance: many; v_gene: TRBV7-9; CDR3aa: CASSPRTAEKLFF
j_gene: TRBJ2-1; len: 15; abundance: many; v_gene: TRBV11-1; CDR3aa: CASSLVGVTLDEQFF
j_gene: TRBJ2-1; len: 14; abundance: many; v_gene: TRBV7-3; CDR3aa: CASSPSPGSNEQFF
j_gene: TRBJ2-1; len: 14; abundance: -; v_gene: TRBV7-2; CDR3aa: CASSLVPGTNEQFF
j_gene: TRBJ2-3; len: 15; abundance: many; v_gene: TRBV29-1; CDR3aa: CSVEEVSLRTDTQYF
j_gene: TRBJ2-3; len: 16; abundance: many; v_gene: TRBV6-4; CDR3aa: CASSGTSGSGTDTQYF
j_gene: TRBJ2-1; len: 14; abundance: many; v_gene: TRBV24-1; CDR3aa: CATIRGTSRNEQFF
j_gene: TRBJ1-1; len: 11; abundance: many; v_gene: TRBV18; CDR3aa: CASSAGTEAFF
j_gene: TRBJ2-3; len: 14; abundance: many; v_gene: TRBV7-9; CDR3aa: CASSPSGVTDTQYF
j_gene: TRBJ2-3; len: 12; abundance: many; v_gene: TRBV10-3; CDR3aa: CAISLSTDTQYF
j_gene: TRBJ2-3; len: 13; abundance: few; v_gene: TRBV30; CDR3aa: CAWTLKASGTQYF
j_gene: TRBJ2-2; len: 14; abundance: few; v_gene: TRBV24-1; CDR3aa: CATSVTGGTGELFF
j_gene: TRBJ2-5; len: 16; abundance: few; v_gene: TRBV5-5; CDR3aa: CASSPEGLEGTETQYF
j_gene: TRBJ1-2; len: 13; abundance: many; v_gene: TRBV7-2; CDR3aa: CASSPSAFYGYTF
j_gene: TRBJ2-3; len: 13; abundance: many; v_gene: TRBV7-9; CDR3aa: CASSLALGPPGYF
j_gene: TRBJ2-1; len: 14; abundance: many; v_gene: TRBV20-1; CDR3aa: CSASSGTKYNEQFF
j_gene: TRBJ2-1; len: 16; abundance: many; v_gene: TRBV7-3; CDR3aa: CASSPGLAGTLEEQFF
j_gene: TRBJ1-1; len: 12; abundance: many; v_gene: TRBV3-1; CDR3aa: CASSQVSGLAFF
j_gene: TRBJ1-1; len: 11; abundance: many; v_gene: TRBV6-2/TRBV6-3; CDR3aa: CASSMQGGAFF
j_gene: TRBJ1-4; len: 12; abundance: few; v_gene: TRBV4-3; CDR3aa: CASGGGAEKLFF
j_gene: TRBJ2-7; len: 15; abundance: few; v_gene: TRBV28; CDR3aa: CASTPEERGSYEQYF
j_gene: TRBJ2-1; len: 14; abundance: -; v_gene: TRBV7-2; CDR3aa: CASRSLGIYNEQFF
j_gene: TRBJ2-1; len: 14; abundance: many; v_gene: TRBV10-3; CDR3aa: CAISDSSSYNEQFF
j_gene: TRBJ1-5; len: 15; abundance: -; v_gene: TRBV27; CDR3aa: CASSLWGMSNQPQHF
j_gene: TRBJ1-2; len: 14; abundance: many; v_gene: TRBV4-3; CDR3aa: CASSPTPSSGGYTF
j_gene: TRBJ2-5; len: 13; abundance: many; v_gene: TRBV7-7; CDR3aa: CASSSSGVETQYF
j_gene: TRBJ2-6; len: 11; abundance: many; v_gene: TRBV5-1; CDR3aa: CASRAGNVLTF
j_gene: TRBJ2-4; len: 17; abundance: -; v_gene: TRBV12-2; CDR3aa: CASRSPFQRRAKNIQYF
j_gene: TRBJ2-2; len: 13; abundance: few; v_gene: TRBV2; CDR3aa: CASSGVNTGELFF
j_gene: TRBJ2-5; len: 15; abundance: many; v_gene: TRBV14; CDR3aa: CASSQDRSGEETQYF
j_gene: TRBJ2-1; len: 16; abundance: many; v_gene: TRBV5-1; CDR3aa: CASSLSRDPHYNEQFF
j_gene: TRBJ1-1; len: 14; abundance: few; v_gene: TRBV4-2; CDR3aa: CASSQDRIRGVAFF
j_gene: TRBJ2-1; len: 14; abundance: many; v_gene: TRBV20-1; CDR3aa: CSASTGQGYNEQFF
j_gene: TRBJ1-5; len: 15; abundance: -; v_gene: TRBV5-6; CDR3aa: CASSLESQAAGPQHF
j_gene: TRBJ1-5; len: 12; abundance: many; v_gene: TRBV20-1; CDR3aa: CSARTPHQPQHF
j_gene: TRBJ1-1; len: 12; abundance: many; v_gene: TRBV12-3/TRBV12-4; CDR3aa: CASRFGDTEAFF
j_gene: TRBJ2-3; len: 15; abundance: once; v_gene: TRBV2; CDR3aa: CTSSGQRGRLDTQYF
j_gene: TRBJ1-1; len: 16; abundance: few; v_gene: TRBV12-3/TRBV12-4; CDR3aa: CASSLTVGPLNTEAFF
j_gene: TRBJ1-5; len: 14; abundance: many; v_gene: TRBV6-6; CDR3aa: CASSWSGGDQPQHF
j_gene: TRBJ1-1; len: 12; abundance: few; v_gene: TRBV6-2/TRBV6-3; CDR3aa: CASSGTDTEAFF
j_gene: TRBJ1-3; len: 13; abundance: many; v_gene: TRBV27; CDR3aa: CASRGSTGNTIYF
j_gene: TRBJ1-5; len: 14; abundance: many; v_gene: TRBV28; CDR3aa: CASSLRKTNQPQHF
j_gene: TRBJ2-3; len: 15; abundance: many; v_gene: TRBV14; CDR3aa: CASTPRGASTDTQYF
j_gene: TRBJ2-1; len: 16; abundance: many; v_gene: TRBV7-6; CDR3aa: CASSLDAPRDYNEQFF